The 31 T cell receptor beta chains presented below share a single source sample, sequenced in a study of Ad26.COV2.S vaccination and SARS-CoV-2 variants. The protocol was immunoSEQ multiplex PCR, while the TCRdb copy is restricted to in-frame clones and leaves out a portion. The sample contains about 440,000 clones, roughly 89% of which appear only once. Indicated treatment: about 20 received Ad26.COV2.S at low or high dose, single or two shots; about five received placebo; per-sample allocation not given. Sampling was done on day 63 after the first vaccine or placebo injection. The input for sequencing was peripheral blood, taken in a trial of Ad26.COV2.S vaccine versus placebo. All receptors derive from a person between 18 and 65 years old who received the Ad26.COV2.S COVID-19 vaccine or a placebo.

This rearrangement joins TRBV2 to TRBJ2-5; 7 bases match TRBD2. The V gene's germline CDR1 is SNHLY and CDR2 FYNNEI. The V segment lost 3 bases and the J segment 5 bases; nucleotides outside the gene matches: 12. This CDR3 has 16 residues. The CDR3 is CASSEEAGTFGETQYF. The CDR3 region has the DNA TGTGCCAGCAGTGAGGAAGCGGGAACCTTCGGGGAGACCCAGTACTTC.

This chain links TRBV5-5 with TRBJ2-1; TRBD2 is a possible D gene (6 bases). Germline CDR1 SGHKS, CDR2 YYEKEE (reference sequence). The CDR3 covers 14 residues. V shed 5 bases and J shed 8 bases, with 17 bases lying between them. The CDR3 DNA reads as TGTGCCAGCAGTGCCCGCGCTAGCGACCATGAGCAGTTCTTC. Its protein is CASSARASDHEQFF.

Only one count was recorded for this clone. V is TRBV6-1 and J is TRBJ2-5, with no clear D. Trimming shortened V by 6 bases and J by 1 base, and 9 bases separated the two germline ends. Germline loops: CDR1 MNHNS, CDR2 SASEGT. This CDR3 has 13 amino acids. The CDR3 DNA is TGTGCCAGCAGGATGGACGGCCAAGAGACCCAGTACTTC. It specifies CASRMDGQETQYF.

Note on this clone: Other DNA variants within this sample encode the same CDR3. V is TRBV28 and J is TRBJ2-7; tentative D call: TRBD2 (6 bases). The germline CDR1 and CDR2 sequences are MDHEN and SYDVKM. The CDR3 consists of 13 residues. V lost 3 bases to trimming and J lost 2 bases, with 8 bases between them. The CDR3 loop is CASSLGGTYEQYF. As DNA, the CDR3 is TGTGCCAGCAGTTTGGGGGGAACCTACGAGCAGTACTTC.

CDR3 sequence: CASSPASGRSTGELFF. The CDR3 DNA reads as TGTGCCAGCAGCCCGGCTAGCGGGAGAAGCACCGGGGAGCTGTTTTTT. V and J are TRBV5-6 and TRBJ2-2, with 10 nucleotides matching TRBD2. In germline, CDR1 is SGHDT, CDR2 YYEEEE. V dropped 4 bases and J dropped 4; count of bases not matched to a gene: 7. This CDR3 has 16 amino acids. Complete variable domain (other parts from reference TRBV5-6 and TRBJ2-2): DAGVTQSPTHLIKTRGQQVTLRCSPKSGHDTVSWYQQALGQGPQFIFQYYEEEERQRGNFPDRFSGHQFPNYSSELNVNALLLGDSALYLCASSPASGRSTGELFFGEGSRLTVL.

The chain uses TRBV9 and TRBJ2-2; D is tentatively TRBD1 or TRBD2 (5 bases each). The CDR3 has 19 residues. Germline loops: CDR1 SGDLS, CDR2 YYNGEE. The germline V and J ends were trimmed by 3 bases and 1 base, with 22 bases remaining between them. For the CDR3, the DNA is TGTGCCAGCAGCGGCCACGGTGGGACGGGATTTTTGAACACCGGGGAGCTGTTTTTT. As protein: CASSGHGGTGFLNTGELFF.

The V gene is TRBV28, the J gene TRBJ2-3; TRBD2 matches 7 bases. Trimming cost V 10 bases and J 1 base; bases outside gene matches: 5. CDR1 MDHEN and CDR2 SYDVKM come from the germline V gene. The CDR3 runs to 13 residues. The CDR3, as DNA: TGTGCCACTAGTGGGGGGGGCACAGATACGCAGTATTTT. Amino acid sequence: CATSGGGTDTQYF.

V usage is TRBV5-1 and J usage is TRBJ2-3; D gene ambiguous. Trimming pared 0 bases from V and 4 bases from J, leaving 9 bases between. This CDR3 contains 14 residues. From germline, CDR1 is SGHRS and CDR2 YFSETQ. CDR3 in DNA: TGCGCCAGCAGCTTGGGGTGGCAGGCAGATACGCAGTATTTT. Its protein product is CASSLGWQADTQYF.

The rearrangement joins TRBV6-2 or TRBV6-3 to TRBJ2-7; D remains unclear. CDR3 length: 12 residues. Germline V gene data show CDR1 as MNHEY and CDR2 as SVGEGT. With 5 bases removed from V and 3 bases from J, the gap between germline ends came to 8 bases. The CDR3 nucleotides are TGTGCCAGCAGTGGCGTATACTACGAGCAGTACTTC. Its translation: CASSGVYYEQYF.

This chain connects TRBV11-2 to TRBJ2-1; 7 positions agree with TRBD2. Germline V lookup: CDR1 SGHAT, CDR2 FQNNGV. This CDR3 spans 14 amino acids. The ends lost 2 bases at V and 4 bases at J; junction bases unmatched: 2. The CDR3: CASSLTGGYNEQFF. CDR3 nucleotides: TGTGCCAGCAGCTTAACCGGGGGGTACAATGAGCAGTTCTTC. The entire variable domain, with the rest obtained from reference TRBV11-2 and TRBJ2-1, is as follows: EAGVAQSPRYKIIEKRQSVAFWCNPISGHATLYWYQQILGQGPKLLIQFQNNGVVDDSQLPKDRFSAERLKGVDSTLKIQPAKLEDSAVYLCASSLTGGYNEQFFGPGTRLTVL.

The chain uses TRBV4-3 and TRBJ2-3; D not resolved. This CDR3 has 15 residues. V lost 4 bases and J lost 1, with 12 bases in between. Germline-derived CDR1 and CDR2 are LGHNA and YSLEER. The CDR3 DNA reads TGCGCCAGCAGCCGTGGACGGGCCGGCACAGATACGCAGTATTTT. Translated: CASSRGRAGTDTQYF.

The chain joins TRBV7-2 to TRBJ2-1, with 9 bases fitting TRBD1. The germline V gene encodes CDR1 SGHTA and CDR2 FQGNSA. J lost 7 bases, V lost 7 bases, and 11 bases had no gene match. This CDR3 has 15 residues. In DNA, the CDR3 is TGTGCCAGCACGCCCGGGACAGGGCCTTGGAATGAGCAGTTCTTC. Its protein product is CASTPGTGPWNEQFF.

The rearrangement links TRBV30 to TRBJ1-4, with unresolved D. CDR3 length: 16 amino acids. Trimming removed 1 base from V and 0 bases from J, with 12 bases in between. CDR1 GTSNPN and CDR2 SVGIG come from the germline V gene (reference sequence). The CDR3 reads CAWSELQQATNEKLFF. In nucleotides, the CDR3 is TGTGCCTGGAGTGAGTTGCAGCAAGCAACTAATGAAAAACTGTTTTTT.

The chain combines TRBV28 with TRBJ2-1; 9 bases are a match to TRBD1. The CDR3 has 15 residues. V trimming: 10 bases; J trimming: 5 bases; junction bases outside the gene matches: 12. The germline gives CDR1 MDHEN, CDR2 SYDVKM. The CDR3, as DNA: TGTGCCATCGGGGGACAGGGAGGGCCCCACAATGAGCAGTTCTTC. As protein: CAIGGQGGPHNEQFF. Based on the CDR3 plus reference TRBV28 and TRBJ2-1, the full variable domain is DVKVTQSSRYLVKRTGEKVFLECVQDMDHENMFWYRQDPGLGLRLIYFSYDVKMKEKGDIPEGYSVSREKKERFSLILESASTNQTSMYLCAIGGQGGPHNEQFFGPGTRLTVL.

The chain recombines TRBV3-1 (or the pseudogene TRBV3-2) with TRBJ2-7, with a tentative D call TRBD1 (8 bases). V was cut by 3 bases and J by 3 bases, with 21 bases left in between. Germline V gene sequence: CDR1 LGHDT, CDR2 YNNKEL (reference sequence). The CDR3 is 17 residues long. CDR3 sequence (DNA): TGTGCCAGCAGCCACCTACCCGACAGGGGACTACTCTACGAGCAGTACTTC. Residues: CASSHLPDRGLLYEQYF.

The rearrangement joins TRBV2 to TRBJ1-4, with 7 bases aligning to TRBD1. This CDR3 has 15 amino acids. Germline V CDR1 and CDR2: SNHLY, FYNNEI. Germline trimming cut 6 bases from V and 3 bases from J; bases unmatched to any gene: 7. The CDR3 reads CASRETGVANEKLFF. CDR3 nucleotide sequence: TGTGCCAGCAGGGAAACAGGGGTGGCTAATGAAAAACTGTTTTTT.

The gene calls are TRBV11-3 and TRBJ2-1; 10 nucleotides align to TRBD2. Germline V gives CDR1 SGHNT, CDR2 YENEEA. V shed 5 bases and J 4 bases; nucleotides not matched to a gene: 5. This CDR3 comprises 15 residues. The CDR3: CASSRGAGGYNEQFF. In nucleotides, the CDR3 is TGTGCCAGCAGCCGGGGAGCGGGAGGGTACAATGAGCAGTTCTTC.

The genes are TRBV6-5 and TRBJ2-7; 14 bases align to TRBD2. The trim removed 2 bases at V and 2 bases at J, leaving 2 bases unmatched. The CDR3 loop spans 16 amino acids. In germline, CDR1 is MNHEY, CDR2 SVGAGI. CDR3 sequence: CASSYLGLAGAYEQYF. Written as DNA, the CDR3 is TGTGCCAGCAGTTACCTGGGACTAGCGGGAGCCTACGAGCAGTACTTC.

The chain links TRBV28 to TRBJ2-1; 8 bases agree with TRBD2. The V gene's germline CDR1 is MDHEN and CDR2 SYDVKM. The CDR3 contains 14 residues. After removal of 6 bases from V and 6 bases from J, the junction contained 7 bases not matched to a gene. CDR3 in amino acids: CASRDGGRSNEQFF. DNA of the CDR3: TGTGCCAGCAGAGATGGCGGGAGGTCCAATGAGCAGTTCTTC.

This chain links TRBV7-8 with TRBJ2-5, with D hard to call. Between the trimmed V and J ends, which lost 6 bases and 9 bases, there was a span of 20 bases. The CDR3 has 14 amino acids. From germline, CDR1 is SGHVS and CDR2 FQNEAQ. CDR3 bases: TGTGCCAGCAGGCCGACGGACGGGCCCGGGTCCCAGTACTTC. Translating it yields CASRPTDGPGSQYF.

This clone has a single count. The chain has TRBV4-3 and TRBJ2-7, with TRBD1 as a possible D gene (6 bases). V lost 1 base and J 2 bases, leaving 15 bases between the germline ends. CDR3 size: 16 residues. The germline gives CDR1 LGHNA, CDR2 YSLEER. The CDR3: CASSQALTGYPYEQYF. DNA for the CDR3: TGCGCCAGCAGCCAAGCACTTACAGGGTACCCCTACGAGCAGTACTTC.

The CDR3 region is CASRPQGLHEQFF. For the CDR3, the DNA is TGTGCCAGCAGACCCCAGGGGTTGCATGAGCAGTTCTTC. The V gene is TRBV28, the J gene TRBJ2-1, with D perhaps TRBD1 (6 bases). V was clipped by 6 bases and J by 8 bases, with 14 bases between them. Germline assignment: CDR1 MDHEN and CDR2 SYDVKM. The CDR3 totals 13 residues.

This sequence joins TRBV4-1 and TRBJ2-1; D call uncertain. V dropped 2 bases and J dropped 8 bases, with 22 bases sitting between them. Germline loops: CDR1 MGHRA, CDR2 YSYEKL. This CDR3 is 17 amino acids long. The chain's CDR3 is CASSQIGLDGLLDEQFF. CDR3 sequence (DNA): TGCGCCAGCAGCCAAATTGGGCTCGACGGGCTGCTGGATGAGCAGTTCTTC.

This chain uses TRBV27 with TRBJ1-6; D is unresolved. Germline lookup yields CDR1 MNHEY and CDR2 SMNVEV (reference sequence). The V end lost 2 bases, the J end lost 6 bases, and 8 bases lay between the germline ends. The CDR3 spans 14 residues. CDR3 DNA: TGTGCCAGCAGTTTAAGGTCGGCTAATTCACCCCTCCACTTT. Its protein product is CASSLRSANSPLHF.

CDR3 bases: TGTGCCAGCGTGGGGGACTATGGCTACACCTTC. This encodes CASVGDYGYTF. The J gene is TRBJ1-2, the V gene TRBV2, with D maybe TRBD1 (5 bases). Trimming pared 8 bases from V and 3 bases from J, leaving 7 bases between. Germline values: CDR1 SNHLY, CDR2 FYNNEI. CDR3 length equals 11 residues.

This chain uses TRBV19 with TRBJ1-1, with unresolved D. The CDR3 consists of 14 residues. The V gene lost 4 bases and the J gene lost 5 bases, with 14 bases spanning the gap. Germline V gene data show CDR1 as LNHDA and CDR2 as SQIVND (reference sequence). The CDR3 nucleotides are TGTGCCAGTAGTAATCTGGTCACGGCGACTGAAGCTTTCTTT. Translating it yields CASSNLVTATEAFF.

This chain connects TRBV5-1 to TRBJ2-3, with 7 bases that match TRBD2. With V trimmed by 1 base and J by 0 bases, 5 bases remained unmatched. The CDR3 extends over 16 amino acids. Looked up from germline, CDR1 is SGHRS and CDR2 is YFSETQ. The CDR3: CASSLRPSGSTDTQYF. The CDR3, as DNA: TGCGCCAGCAGCTTGAGGCCTAGCGGTAGCACAGATACGCAGTATTTT.

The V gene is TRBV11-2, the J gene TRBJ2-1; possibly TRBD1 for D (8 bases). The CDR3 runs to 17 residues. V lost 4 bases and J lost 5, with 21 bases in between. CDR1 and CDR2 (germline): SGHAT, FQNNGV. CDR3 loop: CASSSGQGASGHNEQFF. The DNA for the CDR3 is TGTGCCAGCAGCTCAGGGCAGGGGGCTAGCGGTCACAATGAGCAGTTCTTC.

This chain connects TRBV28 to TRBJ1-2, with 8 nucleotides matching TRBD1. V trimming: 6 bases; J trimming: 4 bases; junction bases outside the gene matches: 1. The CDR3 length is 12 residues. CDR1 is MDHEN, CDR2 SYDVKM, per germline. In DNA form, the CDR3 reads TGTGCCAGCAGCACAGGGGGCTATGGCTACACCTTC. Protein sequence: CASSTGGYGYTF.

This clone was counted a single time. CDR3 in amino acids: CASSLEQGYEQFF. In nucleotides, the CDR3 is TGTGCCAGCAGCTTAGAACAGGGGTATGAGCAGTTCTTC. The V and J genes are TRBV7-6 and TRBJ2-1; 7 nucleotides line up with TRBD1. V was clipped by 1 base and J by 8 bases; unmatched bases: 2. The CDR3 has 13 amino acids. Germline V lookup: CDR1 SGHVS, CDR2 FNYEAQ.

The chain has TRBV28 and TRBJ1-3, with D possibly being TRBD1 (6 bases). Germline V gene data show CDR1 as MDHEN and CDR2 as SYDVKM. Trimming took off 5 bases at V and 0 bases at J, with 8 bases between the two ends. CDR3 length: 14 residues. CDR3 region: CASSLQGSGNTIYF. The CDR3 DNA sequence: TGTGCCAGCAGTCTACAGGGCTCTGGAAACACCATATATTTT.